One sample yielded the 14 T cell receptor beta chains listed below, sequenced in a study of PD-L1 blockade in urothelial cancer. Profiling relied on immunoSEQ multiplex PCR, and the TCRdb table lists in-frame clones only, not all of them. This table holds tens of thousands of clones, around 80% found once. Sequencing used PBMCs, obtained around atezolizumab (anti-PD-L1) treatment. These receptors originate from a man in his 70s with urothelial cancer.

The genes are TRBV5-1 and TRBJ2-1; 7 bases map to TRBD2. The CDR3 totals 12 residues. The V segment lost 6 bases and the J segment 9 bases; nucleotides outside the gene matches: 6. The V gene's germline CDR1 is SGHRS and CDR2 YFSETQ. CDR3 amino acids: CASNLADGEQFF. CDR3 DNA: TGCGCCAGCAACCTAGCGGACGGTGAGCAGTTCTTC.

This clone was recorded a few times. This rearrangement joins TRBV5-6 to TRBJ2-7; TRBD1 is a possible D gene (5 bases). The germline gives CDR1 SGHDT, CDR2 YYEEEE. Trimming shortened V by 4 bases and J by 2 bases, and 16 bases separated the two germline ends. The CDR3 is made up of 15 amino acids. CDR3 amino acids: CASSPRRGGTYEQYF. The CDR3 nucleotides read TGTGCCAGCAGCCCGAGAAGGGGCGGAACCTACGAGCAGTACTTC.

The chain recombines TRBV4-3 with TRBJ1-3; D remains ambiguous. V was shortened by 4 bases and J by 0 bases, with 10 bases between the two germline ends. Germline assignment: CDR1 LGHNA and CDR2 YSLEER. The CDR3 spans 15 residues. The CDR3 nucleotides read TGCGCCAGCAGCCCTTCTTCGAGCTCTGGAAACACCATATATTTT. Encoded protein: CASSPSSSSGNTIYF.

This clone was seen a handful of times. The J gene is TRBJ2-6, the V gene TRBV19; 11 positions match TRBD1. The length of the CDR3 is 17 residues. V trimming: 4 bases; J trimming: 1 base; junction bases outside the gene matches: 3. CDR1 is LNHDA and CDR2 is SQIVND in the germline V gene (reference sequence). The CDR3 nucleotides read TGTGCCAGTAGTAGTGGACAGGGGGCTTCTGGGGCCAACGTCCTGACTTTC. The encoded protein is CASSSGQGASGANVLTF.

The chain couples TRBV18 to TRBJ2-7; tentatively, D is TRBD1 (6 bases). The CDR3 spans 14 residues. Germline CDR1 KGHSH, CDR2 LQKENI. V was cut by 6 bases and J by 3 bases, with 15 bases left in between. CDR3 DNA: TGTGCCAGCTCGAACACCAGGGGAAACTACGAGCAGTACTTC. Encoded protein: CASSNTRGNYEQYF. Full variable domain (rest looked up from reference TRBV18 and TRBJ2-7): NAGVMQNPRHLVRRRGQEARLRCSPMKGHSHVYWYRQLPEEGLKFMVYLQKENIIDESGMPKERFSAEFPKEGPSILRIQQVVRGDSAAYFCASSNTRGNYEQYFGPGTRLTVT.

The rearrangement joins TRBV5-4 to TRBJ2-5, with D possibly TRBD2 on 5 matching bases. In germline, CDR1 is SGHNT, CDR2 YYREEE (reference sequence). Trimming shortened V by 4 bases and J by 4 bases, and 23 bases separated the two germline ends. The length of the CDR3 is 17 residues. This chain's CDR3 is CASSLRSLVARGETQYF. The CDR3 DNA reads as TGTGCCAGCAGCCTTCGTTCCCTAGTGGCCCGGGGAGAGACCCAGTACTTC.

J is TRBJ2-1 and V is TRBV11-2, with TRBD2 matching 7 bases. CDR1 and CDR2 (germline): SGHAT, FQNNGV. Unmatched junction bases numbered 3, after V lost 3 bases and J lost 7 bases. The CDR3 length is 13 residues. This chain's CDR3 is CASSFDGRNEQFF. CDR3 coding DNA: TGTGCCAGCAGCTTCGACGGGAGGAATGAGCAGTTCTTC.

The chain recombines TRBV19 with TRBJ1-1, with D possibly TRBD1 on 5 matching bases. V was trimmed by 3 bases and J by 8 bases, leaving 13 bases between them. The germline V gene encodes CDR1 LNHDA and CDR2 SQIVND (reference sequence). The CDR3 is 13 amino acids. CDR3 protein: CASSIPQGREAFF. In DNA, the CDR3 is TGTGCCAGTAGTATCCCCCAGGGCAGAGAAGCTTTCTTT.

The gene calls are TRBV7-2 and TRBJ2-3, with D perhaps matching TRBD1 (5 bases). This CDR3 is 14 amino acids long. CDR1 is SGHTA, CDR2 FQGNSA, per germline. V was clipped by 5 bases and J by 4 bases, with 13 bases between them. CDR3 region: CASSRSWGADTQYF. The CDR3 DNA reads TGTGCCAGCAGCCGATCGTGGGGCGCAGATACGCAGTATTTT.

The J gene is TRBJ1-1, the V gene TRBV20-1, with D perhaps TRBD1 (6 bases). This CDR3 has 11 amino acids. Deletions cut 2 bases from V and 12 bases from J, with 13 bases between. CDR1 is DFQATT, CDR2 SNEGSKA, per germline (reference sequence). Here the CDR3 DNA reads TGCAGTGCTAGAAAGGATCAGGGGTCTTTCTTT. Its protein is CSARKDQGSFF.

The chain carries TRBV6-6 and TRBJ2-2, with a possible D match to TRBD1 (7 bases). CDR3 length: 13 amino acids. Deletions cut 7 bases from V and 8 bases from J, with 14 bases between. Germline V gene sequence: CDR1 MNHNY, CDR2 SVGAGI (reference sequence). The CDR3 loop is CASNAGGPGELFF. CDR3 DNA sequence: TGTGCCAGCAACGCAGGGGGGCCGGGGGAGCTGTTTTTT.

The chain joins TRBV18 to TRBJ2-7, with D perhaps matching TRBD2 (6 bases). Germline CDR1 is KGHSH and CDR2 is LQKENI. The V end lost 6 bases, the J end lost 5 bases, and 17 bases lay between the germline ends. The CDR3 is 14 residues long. The CDR3 reads CASSPGLRSDEQYF. The CDR3 DNA reads TGTGCCAGCTCGCCTGGACTAAGATCGGACGAGCAGTACTTC.

The chain recombines TRBV10-3 with TRBJ1-4; TRBD1 matches at 10 bases. V dropped 3 bases and J dropped 4; count of bases not matched to a gene: 11. This CDR3 spans 18 amino acids. Germline loops: CDR1 ENHRY, CDR2 SYGVKD. CDR3 protein: CAISDPKGTGADNEKLFF. CDR3 DNA sequence: TGTGCCATCAGTGACCCAAAAGGGACAGGGGCGGATAATGAAAAACTGTTTTTT.

The genes are TRBV7-9 and TRBJ2-7; perhaps TRBD1 as D (6 bases). The CDR3 is 16 residues long. Trimming took 5 bases from V and 1 from J, leaving 18 bases between them. Germline values: CDR1 SEHNR, CDR2 FQNEAQ (reference sequence). The CDR3 sequence: CASSVPGAGGSYEQYF. CDR3 in DNA: TGTGCCAGCAGCGTCCCAGGGGCGGGCGGGTCCTACGAGCAGTACTTC.